This T cell receptor beta chain appears in the sequencing data of a study of OX40 agonist ivuxolimab in advanced cancers. Here immunoSEQ multiplex PCR was the method, and the copy in TCRdb shows in-frame clones only, minus some. The table lists about 26,000 clones, about four fifths of them singletons. With V trimmed by 1 base and J by 1 base, 6 bases remained unmatched. CDR3 length: 17 residues. Looked up from germline, CDR1 is SGHRS and CDR2 is YFSETQ. As for this clone: Its target is unknown.

Autoimmune disease history or systemic immunosuppression barred patients. Study results and caveats: Within 6 weeks, CD4+ and CD8+ blood T cells expanded clonally at 0.1 to 3.0 mg/kg. Low clonal expansion, among the lowest seen, marked partial responders at 0.1-3.0 mg/kg.

The origin of this receptor is an adult with an advanced solid tumor such as melanoma, head and neck, liver or kidney cancer. The genes are TRBV5-1 and TRBJ2-3, with TRBD2 matching 10 bases. The sequencing here drew on CD4+ or CD8+ T cells sorted from blood, taken in a trial of the OX40 agonist ivuxolimab. CDR3 residues: CASSLSLAGARTDTQYF. For the CDR3, the DNA is TGCGCCAGCAGCTTGAGTCTAGCGGGGGCCCGCACAGATACGCAGTATTTT. The variable domain in full, completed from reference TRBV5-1 and TRBJ2-3, reads KAGVTQTPRYLIKTRGQQVTLSCSPISGHRSVSWYQQTPGQGLQFLFEYFSETQRNKGNFPGRFSGRQFSNSRSEMNVSTLELGDSALYLCASSLSLAGARTDTQYFGPGTRLTVL.